The 15 T cell receptor beta chains reported below all come from one sample, sequenced in a study of blood T cell repertoires in COVID-19. Method: immunoSEQ multiplex PCR; TCRdb's copy keeps in-frame clones and lacks some. The sample lists under 55,000 clones, about 85% occurring once. Sequencing was done on a sample of peripheral blood. All receptors derive from a man aged 40-55 years with active COVID-19.

The chain links TRBV19 to TRBJ2-7; TRBD1 agrees at 10 bases. Germline loops: CDR1 LNHDA, CDR2 SQIVND (reference sequence). The length of the CDR3 is 15 residues. Trimming cost V 5 bases and J 0 bases; bases outside gene matches: 4. The CDR3 DNA sequence: TGTGCCAGTAGTCCCCGGGACAGGGGCTCCTACGAGCAGTACTTC. It specifies CASSPRDRGSYEQYF.

This clone was counted a few times. The V gene is TRBV7-9, the J gene TRBJ2-7, with 9 positions matching TRBD1. Germline assignment: CDR1 SEHNR and CDR2 FQNEAQ (reference sequence). Germline trimming cut 3 bases from V and 4 bases from J; bases unmatched to any gene: 7. CDR3 length: 15 residues. The DNA of the CDR3 is TGTGCCAGCAGCTTCCGGGACAGGGAGGTTTACGAGCAGTACTTC. It encodes CASSFRDREVYEQYF.

V is TRBV11-2 and J is TRBJ2-1; the match to TRBD1 covers 7 bases. CDR1 SGHAT and CDR2 FQNNGV come from the germline V gene. V lost 3 bases and J lost 5; bases outside the gene matches: 1. The length of the CDR3 is 13 residues. CDR3 loop: CASSFDRDNEQFF. CDR3 DNA: TGTGCCAGCAGCTTCGACAGGGACAATGAGCAGTTCTTC.

The V call is TRBV5-1, the J call TRBJ1-5; 7 nucleotides line up with TRBD1. CDR3 length: 15 amino acids. The germline CDR1 and CDR2 sequences are SGHRS and YFSETQ. J gave up 4 bases and V 1 base, and 5 bases lay outside the gene matches. CDR3 in DNA: TGCGCCAGCAGCTTGACAGGGGAACTGAATCAGCCCCAGCATTTT. It encodes CASSLTGELNQPQHF.

This clone was detected a few times. The V and J genes are TRBV19 and TRBJ2-2; a possible D gene is TRBD2 (6 bases). Germline V gives CDR1 LNHDA, CDR2 SQIVND (reference sequence). V was pared by 5 bases and J by 7 bases, with 14 bases between. The CDR3 runs to 14 residues. In DNA, the CDR3 is TGTGCCAGTAGTTTTTCTAGCGACAACGGGGAGCTGTTTTTT. Amino acids: CASSFSSDNGELFF.

The rearrangement uses TRBV6-5 and TRBJ2-5; no clear D gene. CDR3 length equals 13 residues. CDR1 MNHEY and CDR2 SVGAGI come from the germline V gene. The V gene lost 8 bases and the J gene lost 2 bases, with 12 bases spanning the gap. CDR3 sequence (DNA): TGTGCCAGCCAGTACAGTGGGCAAGAGACCCAGTACTTC. It translates to CASQYSGQETQYF.

The chain is built from TRBV6-5 and TRBJ1-1; 9 bases are a match to TRBD1. This CDR3 spans 15 amino acids. The V gene end was trimmed by 4 bases and the J gene end by 7 bases; junction bases not matched to a gene: 10. CDR1 is MNHEY, CDR2 SVGAGI, per germline. The CDR3 DNA follows: TGTGCCAGCAGTTTCATAACAGGGGGCAACGGTGAAGCTTTCTTT. Its translation: CASSFITGGNGEAFF.

This chain connects TRBV5-5 to TRBJ1-3; a weak D match, TRBD1 (5 bases). The CDR3 is 14 amino acids. With 0 bases removed from V and 4 bases from J, the gap between germline ends came to 8 bases. CDR1 is SGHKS, CDR2 YYEKEE, per germline (reference sequence). The DNA for the CDR3 is TGTGCCAGCAGCTTGGCAGGGCTAGGAAACACCATATATTTT. It yields the protein CASSLAGLGNTIYF. The entire variable domain, with the rest obtained from reference TRBV5-5 and TRBJ1-3, is as follows: DAGVTQSPTHLIKTRGQQVTLRCSPISGHKSVSWYQQVLGQGPQFIFQYYEKEERGRGNFPDRFSARQFPNYSSELNVNALLLGDSALYLCASSLAGLGNTIYFGEGSWLTVV.

This clone was seen once. The V and J genes are TRBV9 and TRBJ2-2, with D unresolved. CDR3 length: 16 residues. CDR1 and CDR2 (germline): SGDLS, YYNGEE. Trimming removed 4 bases from V and 4 bases from J, with 17 bases in between. CDR3 region: CASSPRALLSTGELFF. CDR3 sequence (DNA): TGTGCCAGCAGCCCAAGAGCGCTACTTTCCACCGGGGAGCTGTTTTTT.

The chain couples TRBV18 to TRBJ2-7, with 8 positions matching TRBD1. This CDR3 is 16 amino acids long. Germline CDR1 and CDR2: KGHSH and LQKENI. V dropped 1 base and J dropped 3; count of bases not matched to a gene: 8. The CDR3 DNA follows: TGTGCCAGCTCACCACTCCAGGGGGCCTTCCTCTACGAGCAGTACTTC. It codes for CASSPLQGAFLYEQYF. Looking up the rest from reference TRBV18 and TRBJ2-7 gives the full variable domain: NAGVMQNPRHLVRRRGQEARLRCSPMKGHSHVYWYRQLPEEGLKFMVYLQKENIIDESGMPKERFSAEFPKEGPSILRIQQVVRGDSAAYFCASSPLQGAFLYEQYFGPGTRLTVT.

This clone came up a few times. The chain recombines TRBV10-2 with TRBJ2-3; D is possibly TRBD1 (5 bases). Trimming cost V 3 bases and J 4 bases, with 8 bases left between them. Looked up from germline, CDR1 is WSHSY and CDR2 is SAAADI. The CDR3 extends over 13 amino acids. The DNA of the CDR3 is TGCGCCAGCAGTGATGCAGGGCCAGATACGCAGTATTTT. It encodes CASSDAGPDTQYF.

A few counts support this clone. CDR3 loop: CASSPTDRDNQPQHF. CDR3 in DNA: TGCGCCAGCAGCCCAACCGACAGGGACAATCAGCCCCAGCATTTT. The chain joins TRBV5-1 to TRBJ1-5; 7 bases are a match to TRBD1. This CDR3 is built from 15 residues. Germline assignment: CDR1 SGHRS and CDR2 YFSETQ. With V trimmed by 4 bases and J by 3 bases, 7 bases remained unmatched.

Details on this clone: At the DNA level, this CDR3 is encoded by other sequences in the same sample as well. This chain uses TRBV7-9 with TRBJ2-3; a weak D match, TRBD1 (6 bases). The CDR3 covers 14 residues. Trimming stripped 2 bases from V and 0 bases from J, with 6 bases between. Germline V CDR1 and CDR2: SEHNR, FQNEAQ (reference sequence). CDR3 nucleotide sequence: TGTGCCAGCAGCTTACAGGGGAGCACAGATACGCAGTATTTT. Encoded protein: CASSLQGSTDTQYF.

This clone has a handful of counts. The V call is TRBV20-1, the J call TRBJ1-6; weak D call: TRBD1 (5 bases). V shed 4 bases and J shed 7 bases, with 5 bases lying between them. CDR1 and CDR2 from the germline V gene are DFQATT and SNEGSKA (reference sequence). The CDR3 spans 11 residues. CDR3 region: CSAKGNSPLHF. The CDR3 DNA is TGCAGTGCTAAGGGGAATTCACCCCTCCACTTT.

The chain joins TRBV19 to TRBJ2-1; D is undetermined. V was cut by 5 bases and J by 0 bases, with 20 bases left in between. CDR1 LNHDA and CDR2 SQIVND come from the germline V gene (reference sequence). The CDR3 totals 18 residues. The CDR3 protein is CASSPRPAFLASYNEQFF. CDR3 DNA: TGTGCCAGTAGTCCGCGCCCCGCGTTCTTAGCCTCCTACAATGAGCAGTTCTTC. Variable domain in full (rest from reference TRBV19 and TRBJ2-1): DGGITQSPKYLFRKEGQNVTLSCEQNLNHDAMYWYRQDPGQGLRLIYYSQIVNDFQKGDIAEGYSVSREKKESFPLTVTSAQKNPTAFYLCASSPRPAFLASYNEQFFGPGTRLTVL.